The sequence of this T cell receptor beta chain was determined in a study of CD8 T cells in Susac syndrome. RNA in amounts of about 0.5 to 1 ug was reverse transcribed with random hexamers. The authors amplified TCR beta CDR3 across 54 Vbeta and 13 Jbeta using immunoSEQ multiplex PCR. TCRdb itself ran the immunoSEQ multiplex PCR reads through MiXCR, one entry per CDR3 protein. There are about 200,000 distinct CDR3 sequences in the sample; 92% occur only once, and roughly 0.15% lies in the top ten. The multiple sclerosis controls were treatment-naive patients, and their relapsing-remitting disease was stable or active. This TCR was sampled from a human donor with multiple sclerosis. The sequencing input was CD8+ T cells from PBMCs.

CDR3 DNA sequence: TGTGCCACCAGTGAAGGCAACCAAGAGACCCAGTACTTC. Translated: CATSEGNQETQYF. The gene calls are TRBV24-1 and TRBJ2-5; D remains ambiguous. Germline V CDR1 and CDR2: KGHDR, SFDVKD. Trimming removed 4 bases from V and 0 bases from J, with 5 bases in between. The CDR3 spans 13 residues.